This record looks at one T cell receptor (beta chain) sequence and its context. Its antigen is not identified. These data originate in a study of OX40 agonist ivuxolimab in advanced cancers. Whole-study context: While on treatment, patients had intravenous ivuxolimab at 0.01 to 10 mg/kg every 2 weeks. Study outcomes and limitations: Among patients with partial responses at 0.1-3.0 mg/kg, clonal expansion was among the lowest. On average, CD8+ T cells showed a greater number of expanded clones than CD4+.

CDR3 length equals 14 residues. V was pared by 7 bases and J by 2 bases, with 15 bases between. The germline V gene has CDR1 SGDLS and CDR2 YYNGEE. The investigators sampled blood at baseline, at cycle 4 day 1, and at cycle 7 day 1. TCRdb's table, derived via immunoSEQ multiplex PCR, lists solely in-frame clones and lacks some. Of fewer than 90,000 clones in the sample, about 88% are singletons; the top ten hold about 2.6%. The source of this sequence is an adult with an advanced solid tumor such as melanoma, head and neck, liver or kidney cancer. The chain employs TRBV9 and TRBJ2-5, with D tentatively TRBD1 (5 bases). Sample: CD4+ or CD8+ T cells sorted from blood, taken in a trial of the OX40 agonist ivuxolimab. CDR3 coding DNA: TGTGCCAGCTCTCCAGGGCAGCCGCAAGAGACCCAGTACTTC. This translates into CASSPGQPQETQYF.